A selection of T cell receptor beta chains follows, all from one sample in a study of blood T cell repertoires in COVID-19. Using immunoSEQ multiplex PCR, the repertoire was profiled, and TCRdb retains in-frame clones only, with some absent. The sample holds roughly 250,000 clones; approximately 80% are singletons and the top ten take approximately 5%. The sample consisted of peripheral blood. The source is an elderly woman with active or convalescent COVID-19. Both conserved end residues are part of each CDR3. The D gene is left open where the match is weak. The listing skips clone size in some rows; elsewhere it reads once, few, many or a size class.

TGTGCCACCAGCACCCTAGGCAGGGGGATAGCAGATACGCAGTATTTT	CATSTLGRGIADTQYF	TRBD1	TRBJ2-3	TRBV15	-
TGTGCCAGTAACGGGCGAGGGAGTATGAACTATGGCTACACCTTC	CASNGRGSMNYGYTF	-	TRBJ1-2	TRBV19	-
TGCGCCAGCAGCGCCACCGTGGTCCAGGGCACAGATACGCAGTATTTT	CASSATVVQGTDTQYF	-	TRBJ2-3	TRBV5-1	-
TGTGCCATCAGTGAGTCTAACAGCTACTACGAGCAGTACTTC	CAISESNSYYEQYF	-	TRBJ2-7	TRBV10-3	-
TGCGCCAGCAGCACAGACAGGTTGGACACTGAAGCTTTCTTT	CASSTDRLDTEAFF	-	TRBJ1-1	TRBV5-1	-
TGTGCCAGCACCATAGACAGGGATTCACCCCTCCACTTT	CASTIDRDSPLHF	TRBD1	TRBJ1-6	TRBV6-5	-
TGTGCCAGTAGTATACAGGGGAGAAGCAATCAGCCCCAGCATTTT	CASSIQGRSNQPQHF	-	TRBJ1-5	TRBV19	-
TGTGCCAGCAGTCCGGCCCCCCAGGGTCGCGGCTACACCTTC	CASSPAPQGRGYTF	-	TRBJ1-2	TRBV28	-
TGTGCCAGCAGTTTATCGTTCCCCGGGACTAGCGGGAGATACGAGCAGTACTTC	CASSLSFPGTSGRYEQYF	TRBD2	TRBJ2-7	TRBV27	-
TGTGCCAGCAGCTGGGAACTAGCGGGAGCGACAGATACGCAGTATTTT	CASSWELAGATDTQYF	TRBD2	TRBJ2-3	TRBV5-5	-
TGTGCCAGCATGGAGTGGGCGGGGACCGGGGAGCTGTTTTTT	CASMEWAGTGELFF	-	TRBJ2-2	TRBV6-6	-
TGCGCCAGCAGCCAGGGACTAGCGGATACGCAGTATTTT	CASSQGLADTQYF	TRBD2	TRBJ2-3	TRBV5-1	-
TGTGCCAGCAAGCGGGAGGGCCACGTTAAGCAGTACTTC	CASKREGHVKQYF	TRBD2	TRBJ2-7	TRBV27	-
TGCGCCAGCAGCTTGATTGACTCCCATGGCTACACCTTC	CASSLIDSHGYTF	-	TRBJ1-2	TRBV5-1	once
TGTGCCAGCAGTTTACCACAGATGAGTGGCTACACCTTC	CASSLPQMSGYTF	-	TRBJ1-2	TRBV28	-
TGTGCCAGCAGCGTAGCGGGGATGAGCTCCTACAATGAGCAGTTCTTC	CASSVAGMSSYNEQFF	-	TRBJ2-1	TRBV9	-
TGTGCCAGCAGTGAACCCAGCGGGAGGGCCTACTACGAGCAGTACTTC	CASSEPSGRAYYEQYF	TRBD2	TRBJ2-7	TRBV6-4	-
TGTGCCAGCAGTTTTTCCGCAGGGACTGAAGCTTTCTTT	CASSFSAGTEAFF	-	TRBJ1-1	TRBV28	few
TGCAGTGCGAGTCCTGAGGGACAGGACACCTACGAGCAGTACTTC	CSASPEGQDTYEQYF	TRBD1	TRBJ2-7	TRBV20-1	-
TGTGCCAGCAGGCCCAGCGGGACCTCCTACAATGAGCAGTTCTTC	CASRPSGTSYNEQFF	TRBD2	TRBJ2-1	TRBV7-8	-
TGCGCCAGCAGCTTGGGGCCGGGGGATACCGGGGAGCTGTTTTTT	CASSLGPGDTGELFF	-	TRBJ2-2	TRBV5-1	-
TGTGCCAGCAGCCACATAAGTGAGCAGTTCTTC	CASSHISEQFF	-	TRBJ2-1	TRBV11-2	-
TGTGCCAGCAGCTCGGCAGGGATAAGCTACACCTTC	CASSSAGISYTF	-	TRBJ1-2	TRBV2	-
TGCGCCAGCAGCCCGACAGGGGGAAACACCATATATTTT	CASSPTGGNTIYF	TRBD1	TRBJ1-3	TRBV5-1	-
TGCGCCAGCAGCTTGGGAACAGGTTTTGGACAGCCCCAGCATTTT	CASSLGTGFGQPQHF	-	TRBJ1-5	TRBV5-1	-
TGCGCCAGCAGCCCGGACAGGATGAACACTGAAGCTTTCTTT	CASSPDRMNTEAFF	TRBD1	TRBJ1-1	TRBV5-1	-
TGTGCCAGCACCGGACAGTCGGCGAGTAATGAAAAACTGTTTTTT	CASTGQSASNEKLFF	-	TRBJ1-4	TRBV2	once
TGTGCCAGCAGTGCGGGGACAGGGGATGGCTACACCTTC	CASSAGTGDGYTF	TRBD1	TRBJ1-2	TRBV28	few
TGTGCCAGCAGCCAAGATAGGGGGCGCACTGAAGCTTTCTTT	CASSQDRGRTEAFF	TRBD1	TRBJ1-1	TRBV3-1/TRBV3-2	once
TGCGCCAGCAGCCCTAACTTAGCGGATGAGCAGTTCTTC	CASSPNLADEQFF	-	TRBJ2-1	TRBV5-1	-
TGTGCCAGCAGCTTAGATTCCGGACTAGCCTACAATGAGCAGTTCTTC	CASSLDSGLAYNEQFF	TRBD2	TRBJ2-1	TRBV11-2	once
TGTGCCAGCAGCTTAGGACTAGCGGGCATGGATGAGCAGTTCTTC	CASSLGLAGMDEQFF	TRBD2	TRBJ2-1	TRBV7-9	-
TGTGCCAGCAGTAAAACAGGGGCAGCAACTAATGAAAAACTGTTTTTT	CASSKTGAATNEKLFF	TRBD1	TRBJ1-4	TRBV7-9	-
TGCGCCAGCAGCCAAGAAGTCGCCCTAGGACAGTATAGCAATCAGCCCCAGCATTTT	CASSQEVALGQYSNQPQHF	-	TRBJ1-5	TRBV4-1	few
TGTGCCAGCAGTCGTTTGGGGGGTGGAACTAATGAAAAACTGTTTTTT	CASSRLGGGTNEKLFF	-	TRBJ1-4	TRBV28	-
TGTGCCAGCATCGCGCAGGGGTCCTACAATGAGCAGTTCTTC	CASIAQGSYNEQFF	-	TRBJ2-1	TRBV5-4	-
TGTGCCAGCGACCTAGCGGGGGGGGCAGATACGCAGTATTTT	CASDLAGGADTQYF	TRBD2	TRBJ2-3	TRBV7-2	-
TGCAGCGTTGAAGGTGGAGCGGGAGTCTATGAGCAGTTCTTC	CSVEGGAGVYEQFF	TRBD2	TRBJ2-1	TRBV29-1	-
TGTGCCAGCCGGGATTCCGGGACTAGCGGGGGAGTCGGGGAGCTGTTTTTT	CASRDSGTSGGVGELFF	TRBD2	TRBJ2-2	TRBV28	-
TGCGCCAGCAGGACAGGGGTAGAGACCCAGTACTTC	CASRTGVETQYF	TRBD1	TRBJ2-5	TRBV5-1	-
TGTGCCAGCTCACTCGGACTAGGGAGCTCCTACGAGCAGTACTTC	CASSLGLGSSYEQYF	TRBD2	TRBJ2-7	TRBV18	-
TGTGCCATCAGTGAGGGGGCGGGCAATCAGCCCCAGCATTTT	CAISEGAGNQPQHF	-	TRBJ1-5	TRBV10-3	once
TGTGCCAGGGACAGGGAGAACACTGAAGCTTTCTTT	CARDRENTEAFF	TRBD1	TRBJ1-1	TRBV6-4	-
TGTGCCAGCAGCTTAGGGACAGGGTTGTTAGAGACCCAGTACTTC	CASSLGTGLLETQYF	TRBD1	TRBJ2-5	TRBV7-9	-
TGCGCCAGCAGCTTGGATAGCTCCTATAATTCACCCCTCCACTTT	CASSLDSSYNSPLHF	-	TRBJ1-6	TRBV5-1	few
TGTGCCAGCAGCTTAAGGAGCGGGAGGTCCTACAATGAGCAGTTCTTC	CASSLRSGRSYNEQFF	TRBD2	TRBJ2-1	TRBV7-2	once